This T cell receptor beta chain was obtained from a study of blood T cell repertoires in COVID-19. Overall study context: Material from acute and convalescent COVID-19 was sourced from the United States, Italy and Spain.

The CDR3 is 12 amino acids. Germline CDR1 reads SGDLS; CDR2 reads YYNGEE. Trimming stripped 4 bases from V and 2 bases from J, with 6 bases between. Under the authors' procedure: Reference gene primer amplification yielded estimated nucleated cell counts. Sequencing was performed with immunoSEQ multiplex PCR; in TCRdb, only in-frame clones are kept and a portion is missing. The D gene and trimming were derived from the DNA, and the V and J assignments and clone size from that table. The sample has roughly 250,000 clones; 81% are singletons. V usage is TRBV9 and J usage is TRBJ1-2; D is unresolved. The sample comprised peripheral blood. The receptor comes from a woman aged 55-70 years with active or convalescent COVID-19. CDR3 amino acids: CASSPGNYGYTF. The CDR3 DNA follows: TGTGCCAGCAGCCCCGGGAACTATGGCTACACCTTC. The full variable domain, completed using reference TRBV9 and TRBJ1-2, is DSGVTQTPKHLITATGQRVTLRCSPRSGDLSVYWYQQSLDQGLQFLIQYYNGEERAKGNILERFSAQQFPDLHSELNLSSLELGDSALYFCASSPGNYGYTFGSGTRLTVV.